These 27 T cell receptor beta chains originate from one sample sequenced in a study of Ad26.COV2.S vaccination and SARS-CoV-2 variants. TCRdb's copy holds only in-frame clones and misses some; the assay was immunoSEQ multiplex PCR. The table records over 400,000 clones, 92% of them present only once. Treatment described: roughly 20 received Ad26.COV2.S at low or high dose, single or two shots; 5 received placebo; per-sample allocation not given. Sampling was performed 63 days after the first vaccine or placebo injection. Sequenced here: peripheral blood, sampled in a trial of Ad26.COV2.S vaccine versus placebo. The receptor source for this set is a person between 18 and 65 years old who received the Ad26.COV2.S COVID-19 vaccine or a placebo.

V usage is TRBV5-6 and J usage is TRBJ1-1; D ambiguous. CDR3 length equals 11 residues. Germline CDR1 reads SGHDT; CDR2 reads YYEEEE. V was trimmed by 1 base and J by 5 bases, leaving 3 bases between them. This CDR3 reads CASSLFTEAFF. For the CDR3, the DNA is TGTGCCAGCAGCTTGTTTACTGAAGCTTTCTTT. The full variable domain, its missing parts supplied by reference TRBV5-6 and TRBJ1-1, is DAGVTQSPTHLIKTRGQQVTLRCSPKSGHDTVSWYQQALGQGPQFIFQYYEEEERQRGNFPDRFSGHQFPNYSSELNVNALLLGDSALYLCASSLFTEAFFGQGTRLTVV.

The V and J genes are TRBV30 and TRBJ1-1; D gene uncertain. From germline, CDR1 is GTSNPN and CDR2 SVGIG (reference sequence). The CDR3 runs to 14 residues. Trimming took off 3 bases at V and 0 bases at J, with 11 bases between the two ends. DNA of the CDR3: TGTGCCTGGAGGCGGGAGGTTATGAACACTGAAGCTTTCTTT. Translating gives CAWRREVMNTEAFF.

The CDR3: CASGAGNVAKNIQYF. The CDR3 DNA sequence: TGTGCCAGTGGGGCAGGGAATGTAGCCAAAAACATTCAGTACTTC. The chain uses TRBV19 and TRBJ2-4; a possible D gene is TRBD1 (5 bases). This CDR3 spans 15 amino acids. The germline CDR1 and CDR2 sequences are LNHDA and SQIVND (reference sequence). V lost 8 bases and J 0 bases, leaving 14 bases between the germline ends. Full variable domain (rest looked up from reference TRBV19 and TRBJ2-4): DGGITQSPKYLFRKEGQNVTLSCEQNLNHDAMYWYRQDPGQGLRLIYYSQIVNDFQKGDIAEGYSVSREKKESFPLTVTSAQKNPTAFYLCASGAGNVAKNIQYFGAGTRLSVL.

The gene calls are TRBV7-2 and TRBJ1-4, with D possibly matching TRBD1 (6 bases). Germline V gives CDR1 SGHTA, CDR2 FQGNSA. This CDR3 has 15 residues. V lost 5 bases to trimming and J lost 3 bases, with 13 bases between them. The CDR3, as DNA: TGTGCCAGCAGCCAACAGGGTTCAGCTAATGAAAAACTGTTTTTT. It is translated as CASSQQGSANEKLFF.

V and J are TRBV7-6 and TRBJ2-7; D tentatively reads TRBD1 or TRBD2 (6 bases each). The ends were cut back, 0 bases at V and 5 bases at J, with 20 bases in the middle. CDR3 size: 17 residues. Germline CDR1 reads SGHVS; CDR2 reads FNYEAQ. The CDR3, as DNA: TGTGCCAGCAGCTTAGCCCTAGGGGGAGGCCTAGGGGACGAGCAGTACTTC. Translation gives CASSLALGGGLGDEQYF. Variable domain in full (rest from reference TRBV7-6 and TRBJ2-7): GAGVSQSPRYKVTKRGQDVALRCDPISGHVSLYWYRQALGQGPEFLTYFNYEAQQDKSGLPNDRFSAERPEGSISTLTIQRTEQRDSAMYRCASSLALGGGLGDEQYFGPGTRLTVT.

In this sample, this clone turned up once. The DNA for the CDR3 is TGTGCCAGCAGCAAAGGACAGGGATTAGCCAAAAACATTCAGTACTTC. It yields the protein CASSKGQGLAKNIQYF. V and J are TRBV7-2 and TRBJ2-4; 8 bases fit TRBD1. The V gene's germline CDR1 is SGHTA and CDR2 FQGNSA. Trimming took 5 bases from V and 0 from J; bases not matched to a gene: 6. This CDR3 has 16 amino acids.

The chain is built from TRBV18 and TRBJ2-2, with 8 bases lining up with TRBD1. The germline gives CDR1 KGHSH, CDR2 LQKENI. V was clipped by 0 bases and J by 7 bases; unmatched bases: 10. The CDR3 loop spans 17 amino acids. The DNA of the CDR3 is TGTGCCAGCTCACCACCTGACAGGGGCCTGACGGGCGGGGAGCTGTTTTTT. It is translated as CASSPPDRGLTGGELFF.

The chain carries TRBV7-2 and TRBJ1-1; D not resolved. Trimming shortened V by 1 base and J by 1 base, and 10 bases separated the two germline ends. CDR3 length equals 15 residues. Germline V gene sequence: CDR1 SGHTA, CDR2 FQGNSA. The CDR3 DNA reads TGTGCCAGCAGCTTAGGGCCCCAACCGAACACTGAAGCTTTCTTT. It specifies CASSLGPQPNTEAFF.

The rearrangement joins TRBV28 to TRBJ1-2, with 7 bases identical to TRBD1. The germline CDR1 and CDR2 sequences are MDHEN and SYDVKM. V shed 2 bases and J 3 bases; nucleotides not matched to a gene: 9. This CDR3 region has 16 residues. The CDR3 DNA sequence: TGTGCCAGCAGTTTACCTCAAGGGGGCGCTTACTATGGCTACACCTTC. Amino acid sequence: CASSLPQGGAYYGYTF.

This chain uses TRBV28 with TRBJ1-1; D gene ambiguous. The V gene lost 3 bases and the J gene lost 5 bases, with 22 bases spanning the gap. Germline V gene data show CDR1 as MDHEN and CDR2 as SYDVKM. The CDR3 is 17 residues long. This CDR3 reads CASSFRGWGRRNTEAFF. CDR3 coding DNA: TGTGCCAGCAGTTTTAGAGGGTGGGGTCGGAGGAATACTGAAGCTTTCTTT.

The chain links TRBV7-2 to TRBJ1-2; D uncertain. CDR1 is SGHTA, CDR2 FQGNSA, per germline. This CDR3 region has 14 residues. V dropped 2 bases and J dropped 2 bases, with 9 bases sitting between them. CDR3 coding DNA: TGTGCCAGCAGCTTATCCGATTTAAACTATGGCTACACCTTC. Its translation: CASSLSDLNYGYTF.

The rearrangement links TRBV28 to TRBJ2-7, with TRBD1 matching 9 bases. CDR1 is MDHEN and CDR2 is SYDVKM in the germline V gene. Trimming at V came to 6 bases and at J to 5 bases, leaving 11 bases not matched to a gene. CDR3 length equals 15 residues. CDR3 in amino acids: CASSADRGLDHEQYF. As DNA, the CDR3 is TGTGCCAGCAGCGCAGACAGGGGGTTAGACCACGAGCAGTACTTC.

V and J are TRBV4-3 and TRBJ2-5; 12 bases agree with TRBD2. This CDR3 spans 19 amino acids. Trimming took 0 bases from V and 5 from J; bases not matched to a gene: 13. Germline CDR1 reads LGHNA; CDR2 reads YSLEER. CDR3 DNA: TGCGCCAGCAGCCAAGATCTTTTGGAACTAGCGGGGGGTAAGGAGACCCAGTACTTC. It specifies CASSQDLLELAGGKETQYF.

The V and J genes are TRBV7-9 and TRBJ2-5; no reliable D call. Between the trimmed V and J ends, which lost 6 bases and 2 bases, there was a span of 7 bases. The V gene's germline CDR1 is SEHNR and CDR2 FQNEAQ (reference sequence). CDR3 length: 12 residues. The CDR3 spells CASRGTQETQYF. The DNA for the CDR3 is TGTGCCAGCAGGGGTACTCAAGAGACCCAGTACTTC.

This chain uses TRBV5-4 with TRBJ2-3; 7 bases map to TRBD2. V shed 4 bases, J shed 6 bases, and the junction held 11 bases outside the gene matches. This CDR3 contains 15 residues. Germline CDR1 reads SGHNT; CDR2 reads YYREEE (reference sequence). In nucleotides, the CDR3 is TGTGCCAGCAGCCAGAGCCCAGCGGGGACGGATACGCAGTATTTT. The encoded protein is CASSQSPAGTDTQYF. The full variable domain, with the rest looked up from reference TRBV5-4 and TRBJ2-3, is ETGVTQSPTHLIKTRGQQVTLRCSSQSGHNTVSWYQQALGQGPQFIFQYYREEENGRGNFPPRFSGLQFPNYSSELNVNALELDDSALYLCASSQSPAGTDTQYFGPGTRLTVL.

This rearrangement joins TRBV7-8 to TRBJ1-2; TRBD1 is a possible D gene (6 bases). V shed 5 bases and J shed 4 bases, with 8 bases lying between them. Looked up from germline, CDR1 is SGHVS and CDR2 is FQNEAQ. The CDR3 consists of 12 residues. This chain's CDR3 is CASSRDTYGYTF. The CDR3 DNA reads TGTGCCAGCAGCCGGGACACCTATGGCTACACCTTC.

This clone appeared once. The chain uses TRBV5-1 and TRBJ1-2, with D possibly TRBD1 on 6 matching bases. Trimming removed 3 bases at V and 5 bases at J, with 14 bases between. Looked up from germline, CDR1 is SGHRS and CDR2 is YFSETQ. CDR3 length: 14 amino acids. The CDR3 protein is CASSSGQNFYGYTF. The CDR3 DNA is TGCGCCAGCAGCTCCGGACAGAACTTTTATGGCTACACCTTC. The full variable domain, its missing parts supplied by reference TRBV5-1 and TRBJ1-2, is KAGVTQTPRYLIKTRGQQVTLSCSPISGHRSVSWYQQTPGQGLQFLFEYFSETQRNKGNFPGRFSGRQFSNSRSEMNVSTLELGDSALYLCASSSGQNFYGYTFGSGTRLTVV.

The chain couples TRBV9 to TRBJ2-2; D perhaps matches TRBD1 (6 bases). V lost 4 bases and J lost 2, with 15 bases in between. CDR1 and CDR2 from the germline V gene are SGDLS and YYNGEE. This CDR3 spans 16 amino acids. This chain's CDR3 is CASSPGAGANTGELFF. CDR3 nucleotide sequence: TGTGCCAGCAGCCCCGGGGCAGGGGCTAACACCGGGGAGCTGTTTTTT.

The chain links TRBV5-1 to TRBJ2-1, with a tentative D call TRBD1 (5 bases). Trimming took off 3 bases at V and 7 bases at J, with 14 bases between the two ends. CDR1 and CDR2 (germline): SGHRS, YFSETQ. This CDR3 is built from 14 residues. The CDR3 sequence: CASSSQGGGNEQFF. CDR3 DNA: TGCGCCAGCAGCTCTCAGGGTGGTGGAAATGAGCAGTTCTTC.

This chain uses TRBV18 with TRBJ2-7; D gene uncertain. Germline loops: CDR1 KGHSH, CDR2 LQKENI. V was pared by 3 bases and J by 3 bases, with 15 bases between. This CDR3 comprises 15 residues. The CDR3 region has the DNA TGTGCCAGCTCACCCGTAGGGAAGTCTCTCTACGAGCAGTACTTC. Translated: CASSPVGKSLYEQYF.

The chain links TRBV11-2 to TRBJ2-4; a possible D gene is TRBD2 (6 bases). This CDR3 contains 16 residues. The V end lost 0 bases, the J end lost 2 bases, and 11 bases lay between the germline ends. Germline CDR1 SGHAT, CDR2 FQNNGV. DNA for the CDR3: TGTGCCAGCAGCTTAGATCCCGGGGGTACCAAAAACATTCAGTACTTC. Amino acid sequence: CASSLDPGGTKNIQYF.

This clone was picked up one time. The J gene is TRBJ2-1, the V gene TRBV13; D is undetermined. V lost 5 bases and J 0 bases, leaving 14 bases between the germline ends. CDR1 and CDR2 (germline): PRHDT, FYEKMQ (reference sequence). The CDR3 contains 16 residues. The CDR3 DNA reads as TGTGCCAGCAGCCCCAACGGCCTGAGCTCCTACAATGAGCAGTTCTTC. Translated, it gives CASSPNGLSSYNEQFF.

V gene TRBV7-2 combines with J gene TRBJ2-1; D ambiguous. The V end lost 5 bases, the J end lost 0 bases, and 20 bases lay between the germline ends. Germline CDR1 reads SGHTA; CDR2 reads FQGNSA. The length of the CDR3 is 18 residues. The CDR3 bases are TGTGCCAGCAGCCTAGGCCCTAGGGCAGGTCGCTCCTACAATGAGCAGTTCTTC. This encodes CASSLGPRAGRSYNEQFF.

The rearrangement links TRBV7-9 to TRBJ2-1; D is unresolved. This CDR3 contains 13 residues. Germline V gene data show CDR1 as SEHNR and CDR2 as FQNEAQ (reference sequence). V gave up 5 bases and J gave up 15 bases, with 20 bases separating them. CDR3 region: CASSGWLENPSFF. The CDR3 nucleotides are TGTGCCAGCAGCGGATGGTTGGAAAATCCCTCGTTCTTC.

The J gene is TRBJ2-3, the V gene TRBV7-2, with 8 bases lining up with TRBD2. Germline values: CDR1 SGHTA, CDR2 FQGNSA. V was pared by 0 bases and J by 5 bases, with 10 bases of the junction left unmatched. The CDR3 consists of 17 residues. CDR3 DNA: TGTGCCAGCAGCTTAGCTTTTGTCGGGGGGGCGGGAGATACGCAGTATTTT. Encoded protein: CASSLAFVGGAGDTQYF.

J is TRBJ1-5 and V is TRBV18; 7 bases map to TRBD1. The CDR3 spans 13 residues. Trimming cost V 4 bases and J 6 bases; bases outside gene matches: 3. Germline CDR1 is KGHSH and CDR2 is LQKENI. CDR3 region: CASSLGGGQPQHF. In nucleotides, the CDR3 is TGTGCCAGCTCACTAGGGGGCGGTCAGCCCCAGCATTTT.

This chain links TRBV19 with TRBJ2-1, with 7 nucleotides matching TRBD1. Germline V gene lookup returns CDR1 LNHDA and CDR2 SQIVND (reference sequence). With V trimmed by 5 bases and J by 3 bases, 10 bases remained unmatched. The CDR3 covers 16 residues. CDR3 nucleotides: TGTGCCAGTAGTTCCTTACGGACAGGCCGCTACAATGAGCAGTTCTTC. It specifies CASSSLRTGRYNEQFF.